Described below is a single T cell receptor (beta chain) sequence and its context. Individual cDNA molecules each received unique molecular identifiers attached to them. TCRdb reprocessed the 5' RACE reads via MiXCR and lists one record per CDR3 protein. The sample shows approximately 35,000 distinct CDR3 sequences, about 5% of them seen only once. These data are taken from a study of early T cells in non-severe SARS-CoV-2 infection. For the study at large: Unsorted whole blood bulk RNA was sequenced, with unpaired chains.

The CDR3 has 14 residues. With V trimmed by 6 bases and J by 7 bases, 10 bases remained unmatched. CDR1 SQVTM and CDR2 ANQGSEA come from the germline V gene. The chain combines TRBV29-1 with TRBJ2-1, with 9 nucleotides matching TRBD1. This sequence was found in an adult who was a healthcare worker with PCR-confirmed SARS-CoV-2 infection or an uninfected control (not recorded which). Sequencing input: whole blood. CDR3 sequence: CSVRQGDVWNEQFF. CDR3 DNA: TGCAGCGTGCGACAGGGGGATGTTTGGAATGAGCAGTTCTTC.